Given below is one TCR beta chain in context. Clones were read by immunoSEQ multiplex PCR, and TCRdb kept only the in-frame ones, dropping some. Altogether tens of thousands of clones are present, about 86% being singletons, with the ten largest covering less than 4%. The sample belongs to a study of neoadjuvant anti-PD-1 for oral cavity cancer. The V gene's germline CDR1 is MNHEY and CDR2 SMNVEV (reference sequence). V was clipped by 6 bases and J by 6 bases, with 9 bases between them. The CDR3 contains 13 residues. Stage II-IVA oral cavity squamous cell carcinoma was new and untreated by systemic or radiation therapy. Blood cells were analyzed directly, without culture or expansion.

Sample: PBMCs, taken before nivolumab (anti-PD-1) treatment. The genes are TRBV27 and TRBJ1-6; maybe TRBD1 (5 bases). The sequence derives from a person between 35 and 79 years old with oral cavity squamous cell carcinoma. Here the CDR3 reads CASRQGFNSPLHF. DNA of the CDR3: TGTGCCAGCAGGCAGGGCTTTAATTCACCCCTCCACTTT.